One sample yielded the 3 T cell receptor beta chains listed below, sequenced in a study of OX40 agonist ivuxolimab in advanced cancers. This table comes from immunoSEQ multiplex PCR, and its TCRdb copy is limited to in-frame clones, with some not included. This table holds some 68,000 clones, approximately 90% found once. Specimen: CD4+ or CD8+ T cells sorted from blood, collected in a trial of the OX40 agonist ivuxolimab. The receptors were gathered from an adult with an advanced solid tumor such as melanoma, head and neck, liver or kidney cancer.

The J gene is TRBJ2-1, the V gene TRBV29-1; a weak D match, TRBD1 (5 bases). The CDR3 is made up of 13 amino acids. CDR1 and CDR2 (germline): SQVTM, ANQGSEA. V was clipped by 6 bases and J by 4 bases, with 13 bases between them. CDR3 DNA sequence: TGCAGCGTCGGACAAGGGCAATACAATGAGCAGTTCTTC. It specifies CSVGQGQYNEQFF.

This clone was seen a handful of times. V gene TRBV5-1 combines with J gene TRBJ2-5; 7 bases agree with TRBD2. The CDR3 runs to 14 residues. The trim removed 7 bases at V and 2 bases at J, leaving 8 bases unmatched. Germline V lookup: CDR1 SGHRS, CDR2 YFSETQ. The CDR3 loop reads CASAQLAQQETQYF. DNA of the CDR3: TGCGCCAGCGCTCAACTAGCGCAACAAGAGACCCAGTACTTC.

The chain employs TRBV7-2 and TRBJ2-2; 7 bases agree with TRBD2. CDR3 length equals 15 residues. After removal of 2 bases from V and 8 bases from J, the junction contained 8 bases not matched to a gene. CDR1 and CDR2 (germline): SGHTA, FQGNSA. CDR3 sequence (DNA): TGTGCCAGCAGCTTAACCGCGGGAGTAATAGGGGAGCTGTTTTTT. This sequence encodes CASSLTAGVIGELFF.